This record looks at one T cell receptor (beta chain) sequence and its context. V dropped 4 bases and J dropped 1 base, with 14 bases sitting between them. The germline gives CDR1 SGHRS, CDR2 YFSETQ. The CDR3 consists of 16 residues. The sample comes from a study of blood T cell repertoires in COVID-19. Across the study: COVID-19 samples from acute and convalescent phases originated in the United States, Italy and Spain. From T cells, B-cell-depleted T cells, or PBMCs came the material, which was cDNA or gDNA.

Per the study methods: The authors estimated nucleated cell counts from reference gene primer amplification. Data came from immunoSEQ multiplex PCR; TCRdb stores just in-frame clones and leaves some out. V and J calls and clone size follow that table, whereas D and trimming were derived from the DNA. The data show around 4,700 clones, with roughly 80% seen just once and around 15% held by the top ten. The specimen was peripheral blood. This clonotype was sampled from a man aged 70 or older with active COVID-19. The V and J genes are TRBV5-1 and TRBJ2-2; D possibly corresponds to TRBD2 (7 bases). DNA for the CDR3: TGCGCCAGCAGCCCCGTAAGGGGGGGGAACACCGGGGAGCTGTTTTTT. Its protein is CASSPVRGGNTGELFF.